This T cell receptor delta chain was captured by sequencing in a study of γδ T cells in repeated Plasmodium falciparum infection. This clone was seen repeatedly, ten times or more. TCRdb re-called clones from the multiplex PCR reads using CATT. The sample has roughly 48,000 delta-chain clones, around 1.6% seen once. The sequence came from a pool of human donors (malaria-infected and uninfected, not separated). The sequenced material came from gamma-delta T cells from blood.

Here the CDR3 DNA reads TGTGCTCTTGGGGAACCCGACGCTTCCTACAAAACTGGGGACTCTCGGGGCGATAAACTCATCTTT. This translates into CALGEPDASYKTGDSRGDKLIF. V is TRDV1 and J is TRDJ1; possible D gene TRDD2, 8 bases. The V and J ends lost 1 base and 4 bases respectively, with 34 bases between them. The CDR3 spans 22 residues. Per germline, CDR1 TSWWSYY and CDR2 QGS.